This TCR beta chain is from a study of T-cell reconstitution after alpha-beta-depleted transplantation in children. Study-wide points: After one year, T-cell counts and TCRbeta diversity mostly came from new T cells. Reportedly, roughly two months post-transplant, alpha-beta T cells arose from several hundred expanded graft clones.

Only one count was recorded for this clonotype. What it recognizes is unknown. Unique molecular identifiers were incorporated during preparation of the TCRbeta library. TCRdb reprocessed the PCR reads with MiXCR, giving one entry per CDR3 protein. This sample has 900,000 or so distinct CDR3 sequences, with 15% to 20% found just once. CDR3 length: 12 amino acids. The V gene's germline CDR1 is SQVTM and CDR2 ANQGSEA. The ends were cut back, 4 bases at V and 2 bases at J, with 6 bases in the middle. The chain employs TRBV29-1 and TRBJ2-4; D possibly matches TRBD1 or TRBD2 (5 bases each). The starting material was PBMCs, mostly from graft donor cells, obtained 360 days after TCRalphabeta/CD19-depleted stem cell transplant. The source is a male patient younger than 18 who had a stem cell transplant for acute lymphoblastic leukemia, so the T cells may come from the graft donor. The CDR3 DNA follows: TGCAGCGTTGGGGGGTCCAAAAACATTCAGTACTTC. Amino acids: CSVGGSKNIQYF.